This TCR beta chain was identified in a study of control samples from healthy donors and cancer patients (dated by TCRdb to 2020 to 2022). This clone was seen a handful of times. Its recognized antigen is unknown. No much larger clonotype is one base removed from it; base qualities were not supplied. The method was the immunoSEQ multiplex PCR assay. TCRdb mirrors the immuneACCESS table, restricted to in-frame sequences. Some clones are absent from its copies; in checked studies, under half trace to an unresolved V gene, and the reason for the others is unknown. This sample lists 120,000 or so clones; around nine tenths were detected once. The ten largest clonotypes hold about 3.7% of the sample. From the cysteine up to the phenylalanine, the CDR3 has a length of 16 residues. Only the CDR3 portion is preserved as DNA: 48 bases, with reading frame beginning at the first base. According to the germline V gene, CDR1 reads SNHLY and CDR2 reads FYNNEI. The junction shows trimming of 8 bases on V and 2 bases on J, plus 19 bases between the germline ends.

The rearranged chain carries TRBV2 and TRBJ2-1; there is no confident call for the D gene. The TCR sequence derives from a woman in her fifties or sixties with lung cancer. Material: PBMCs. The DNA reads TGTGCCAGCCTGTATAGGATGATTCGAACCTACAATGAGCAGTTCTTC. Its translation reads: CASLYRMIRTYNEQFF.